Below are 2 T cell receptor beta chains sequenced from a single sample in a study of radiation and T cells in renal cell carcinoma. Specified time point: blood 2 weeks post-SBRT. Documented treatment: 15 Gy SBRT to primary tumor, nephrectomy 4 weeks later. TCRdb's table, derived via immunoSEQ multiplex PCR, lists solely in-frame clones and lacks some. The top ten clones hold less than 2.5% of a sample with 100,000 to 150,000 clones, over 75% of them seen once. The sample was blood, taken from a patient whose treatment included radiotherapy and nephrectomy. The receptors shown here come from a woman aged 60-75 years with renal cell carcinoma.

This clone was counted only a few times. CDR3 sequence reads: CSVGSGTVNEKLFF. The CDR3 region has the DNA TGCAGCGTTGGTTCCGGGACAGTAAATGAAAAACTGTTTTTT. This rearrangement joins TRBV29-1 to TRBJ1-4, with 7 bases lining up with TRBD1. Unmatched junction bases numbered 7, after V lost 4 bases and J lost 5 bases. Germline V gives CDR1 SQVTM, CDR2 ANQGSEA. The length of the CDR3 is 14 residues.

The chain joins TRBV19 to TRBJ1-5; D unresolved. Germline V CDR1 and CDR2: LNHDA, SQIVND (reference sequence). V was trimmed by 5 bases and J by 5 bases, leaving 13 bases between them. CDR3 length equals 14 residues. CDR3 in amino acids: CASSWQDQDQPQHF. The CDR3, as DNA: TGTGCCAGTAGTTGGCAGGATCAGGATCAGCCCCAGCATTTT.